A single sample gave rise to the 28 T cell receptor beta chains below, sequenced in a study of siplizumab effects on memory and regulatory T cells. Repertoires were generated with immunoSEQ multiplex PCR, while TCRdb's copy carries only in-frame clones and drops some. Of about 50,000 clones in the sample, 95% to 97% are singletons; the top ten hold around 0.64%. The sample comprised naive CD4+ T cells sorted from blood. The receptors were gathered from a human donor in good health.

V usage is TRBV7-8 and J usage is TRBJ2-3; 10 positions agree with TRBD1. With V trimmed by 6 bases and J by 2 bases, 5 bases remained unmatched. CDR1 and CDR2 from the germline V gene are SGHVS and FQNEAQ. The CDR3 extends over 15 amino acids. This CDR3 is CASRRTGGPTDTQYF. As DNA, the CDR3 is TGTGCCAGCAGGAGGACAGGGGGGCCCACAGATACGCAGTATTTT.

V gene TRBV7-9 combines with J gene TRBJ2-3, with D tentatively TRBD2 (5 bases). This CDR3 contains 15 residues. V was clipped by 3 bases and J by 0 bases, with 10 bases between them. CDR1 and CDR2 from the germline V gene are SEHNR and FQNEAQ (reference sequence). CDR3 nucleotides: TGTGCCAGCAGCTTTGCGGGCGCTAGCACAGATACGCAGTATTTT. Encoded protein: CASSFAGASTDTQYF.

The V gene is TRBV28, the J gene TRBJ2-1; D remains unclear. The CDR3 totals 16 residues. V gave up 3 bases and J gave up 2 bases, with 14 bases separating them. The germline V gene has CDR1 MDHEN and CDR2 SYDVKM. The DNA for the CDR3 is TGTGCCAGCAGTTTGTGGGGAAGCCCGACCTACAATGAGCAGTTCTTC. Residues: CASSLWGSPTYNEQFF.

The rearrangement joins TRBV5-1 to TRBJ2-2, with TRBD2 as a possible D gene (5 bases). CDR3 length: 15 amino acids. Germline V gene sequence: CDR1 SGHRS, CDR2 YFSETQ. Deletions cut 1 base from V and 5 bases from J, with 12 bases between. This chain's CDR3 is CASSLSTGMTGELFF. The DNA for the CDR3 is TGCGCCAGCAGCTTGAGTACGGGAATGACCGGGGAGCTGTTTTTT.

This clone was found once. CDR3 nucleotide sequence: TGTGCCAGCAGTTACTCCCTGAGCACAGATACGCAGTATTTT. It yields the protein CASSYSLSTDTQYF. V usage is TRBV6-5 and J usage is TRBJ2-3; unclear D gene. Trimming removed 0 bases from V and 0 bases from J, with 4 bases in between. Looked up from germline, CDR1 is MNHEY and CDR2 is SVGAGI. CDR3 size: 14 residues.

This CDR3 reads CASSLMLGDYEQYF. In nucleotides, the CDR3 is TGCGCCAGCAGCTTGATGCTGGGTGACTACGAGCAGTACTTC. This chain links TRBV5-1 with TRBJ2-7; D gene unclear. The V gene lost 1 base and the J gene lost 3 bases, with 11 bases spanning the gap. Germline CDR1 reads SGHRS; CDR2 reads YFSETQ. The CDR3 sequence is 14 residues long. Looking up the rest from reference TRBV5-1 and TRBJ2-7 gives the full variable domain: KAGVTQTPRYLIKTRGQQVTLSCSPISGHRSVSWYQQTPGQGLQFLFEYFSETQRNKGNFPGRFSGRQFSNSRSEMNVSTLELGDSALYLCASSLMLGDYEQYFGPGTRLTVT.

The chain joins TRBV7-9 to TRBJ1-1; D may be TRBD1 (6 bases). Per germline, CDR1 SEHNR and CDR2 FQNEAQ (reference sequence). Trimming cost V 4 bases and J 6 bases, with 21 bases left between them. CDR3 size: 16 residues. The CDR3 sequence is CASSSYPHRGGPEAFF. The CDR3 DNA reads as TGTGCCAGCAGCTCTTATCCACACCGCGGGGGCCCTGAAGCTTTCTTT.

The chain recombines TRBV10-3 with TRBJ2-1, with 7 bases that match TRBD2. Germline V gives CDR1 ENHRY, CDR2 SYGVKD. V shed 2 bases, J shed 10 bases, and the junction held 5 bases outside the gene matches. This CDR3 is built from 13 residues. The CDR3 loop is CAISEGRGVEQFF. CDR3 in DNA: TGTGCCATCAGTGAGGGGAGGGGCGTCGAGCAGTTCTTC.

The V and J genes are TRBV19 and TRBJ2-5; D not certain. CDR1 is LNHDA and CDR2 is SQIVND in the germline V gene (reference sequence). The CDR3 extends over 14 amino acids. V was trimmed by 3 bases and J by 4 bases, leaving 12 bases between them. CDR3 residues: CASSIGDSPETQYF. CDR3 sequence (DNA): TGTGCCAGTAGTATTGGTGATAGCCCAGAGACCCAGTACTTC.

The V gene is TRBV19, the J gene TRBJ1-2, with unresolved D. Germline CDR1 reads LNHDA; CDR2 reads SQIVND (reference sequence). V was cut by 5 bases and J by 4 bases, with 17 bases left in between. The CDR3 has 15 residues. CDR3 loop: CASSLRLKRSYGYTF. The CDR3 bases are TGTGCCAGTAGTCTGCGACTCAAAAGAAGCTATGGCTACACCTTC.

The J gene is TRBJ1-2, the V gene TRBV6-5; D is possibly TRBD1 (5 bases). Germline assignment: CDR1 MNHEY and CDR2 SVGAGI. V lost 7 bases and J lost 3, with 15 bases in between. The CDR3 runs 14 residues. CDR3 DNA: TGTGCCAGCACGCCGACGTTGGGGGACTATGGCTACACCTTC. Protein sequence: CASTPTLGDYGYTF.

The chain carries TRBV4-1 and TRBJ2-1; 15 bases are shared with TRBD2. Unmatched junction bases numbered 7, after V lost 0 bases and J lost 10 bases. Germline V CDR1 and CDR2: MGHRA, YSYEKL. The CDR3 has 17 amino acids. In DNA form, the CDR3 reads TGCGCCAGCAGCCAAGACCCGGGACTAGCGGGAGGAGTAGAGCAGTTCTTC. It translates to CASSQDPGLAGGVEQFF.

The J gene is TRBJ2-7, the V gene TRBV9; D remains unclear. Germline assignment: CDR1 SGDLS and CDR2 YYNGEE. This CDR3 comprises 13 residues. V was cut by 3 bases and J by 5 bases, with 12 bases left in between. The CDR3 region is CASSAGPFHEQYF. In nucleotides, the CDR3 is TGTGCCAGCAGCGCGGGTCCCTTCCACGAGCAGTACTTC.

The chain recombines TRBV27 with TRBJ2-2, with D maybe TRBD2 (6 bases). Germline loops: CDR1 MNHEY, CDR2 SMNVEV (reference sequence). The CDR3 spans 16 residues. Trimming stripped 0 bases from V and 6 bases from J, with 14 bases between. Here the CDR3 reads CASSLSLGLHSGELFF. The CDR3 region has the DNA TGTGCCAGCAGTTTATCGCTGGGACTTCACTCCGGGGAGCTGTTTTTT.

The J gene is TRBJ1-4, the V gene TRBV28, with 9 bases fitting TRBD1. Trimming at V came to 6 bases and at J to 0 bases, leaving 2 bases not matched to a gene. This CDR3 comprises 15 residues. Germline CDR1 and CDR2: MDHEN and SYDVKM. DNA for the CDR3: TGTGCCAGCAGGGACAGGGGTGCAACTAATGAAAAACTGTTTTTT. Its translation: CASRDRGATNEKLFF.

This clone appeared once. The chain has TRBV28 and TRBJ2-3; 7 bases agree with TRBD2. Trimming took 6 bases from V and 7 from J; bases not matched to a gene: 13. The CDR3 has 15 residues. Germline values: CDR1 MDHEN, CDR2 SYDVKM. In DNA form, the CDR3 reads TGTGCCAGCAGCCGCTCGGGGGGTCGCGTGAATACGCAGTATTTT. Translated: CASSRSGGRVNTQYF.

The chain carries TRBV7-9 and TRBJ1-2; D is unclear. The CDR3 length is 15 residues. V gave up 0 bases and J gave up 2 bases, with 10 bases separating them. Germline V gene data show CDR1 as SEHNR and CDR2 as FQNEAQ (reference sequence). The CDR3 loop is CASSLASPGNYGYTF. Here the CDR3 DNA reads TGTGCCAGCAGCTTAGCGAGCCCAGGAAACTATGGCTACACCTTC. Full variable domain (missing parts from reference TRBV7-9 and TRBJ1-2): DTGVSQNPRHKITKRGQNVTFRCDPISEHNRLYWYRQTLGQGPEFLTYFQNEAQLEKSRLLSDRFSAERPKGSFSTLEIQRTEQGDSAMYLCASSLASPGNYGYTFGSGTRLTVV.

CDR3 amino acids: CASSLAGGAGELFF. The DNA of the CDR3 is TGTGCCAGCAGCTTAGCGGGAGGAGCCGGGGAGCTGTTTTTT. The V call is TRBV7-3, the J call TRBJ2-2; TRBD2 aligns across 8 bases. Germline V CDR1 and CDR2: SGHTA, FQGTGA. The junction had 2 bases not matched to a gene; V was cut back by 2 bases and J by 6 bases. The CDR3 has 14 amino acids.

This chain joins TRBV7-9 and TRBJ1-6; D is ambiguous. The V end was cut by 5 bases, the J end by 7 bases, with 12 bases between. Germline-derived CDR1 and CDR2 are SEHNR and FQNEAQ (reference sequence). The CDR3 loop spans 14 amino acids. In nucleotides, the CDR3 is TGTGCCAGCAGCCCACCCCCTAGGAATTCACCCCTCCACTTT. It yields the protein CASSPPPRNSPLHF.

The chain recombines TRBV5-1 with TRBJ2-7; 10 nucleotides align to TRBD1. V dropped 4 bases and J dropped 5; count of bases not matched to a gene: 6. The CDR3 extends over 14 amino acids. Germline CDR1 reads SGHRS; CDR2 reads YFSETQ. CDR3 DNA sequence: TGCGCCAGCAGCCCCGGGACAGGGGACCACGAGCAGTACTTC. It encodes CASSPGTGDHEQYF. The variable domain in full, completed from reference TRBV5-1 and TRBJ2-7, reads KAGVTQTPRYLIKTRGQQVTLSCSPISGHRSVSWYQQTPGQGLQFLFEYFSETQRNKGNFPGRFSGRQFSNSRSEMNVSTLELGDSALYLCASSPGTGDHEQYFGPGTRLTVT.

This clone was seen only once. The rearrangement uses TRBV11-1 and TRBJ2-5; 11 bases match TRBD2. This CDR3 spans 16 amino acids. V dropped 0 bases and J dropped 5; count of bases not matched to a gene: 5. Germline CDR1 reads SGHAT; CDR2 reads FQDESV (reference sequence). CDR3: CASSLALAGGTETQYF. CDR3 in DNA: TGTGCCAGCAGCTTAGCCCTAGCGGGAGGAACGGAGACCCAGTACTTC.

The chain links TRBV5-1 to TRBJ2-3; TRBD1 matches 8 bases. Germline V gene lookup returns CDR1 SGHRS and CDR2 YFSETQ. J gave up 10 bases and V 0 bases, and 1 base lay outside the gene matches. This CDR3 has 12 amino acids. CDR3 sequence: CASSLAGGAQYF. The CDR3 coding sequence is TGCGCCAGCAGCTTGGCAGGGGGCGCGCAGTATTTT.

This clone was recorded only once. This rearrangement joins TRBV19 to TRBJ1-4; TRBD1 matches at 7 bases. The CDR3 consists of 14 residues. Germline lookup yields CDR1 LNHDA and CDR2 SQIVND (reference sequence). J was trimmed by 4 bases and V by 6 bases; bases with no gene match: 5. The CDR3 loop is CASSLTGNNEKLFF. The CDR3, as DNA: TGTGCCAGTAGCCTGACAGGGAATAATGAAAAACTGTTTTTT.

The rearrangement joins TRBV5-1 to TRBJ2-7; D gene ambiguous. Germline V gene data show CDR1 as SGHRS and CDR2 as YFSETQ. The CDR3 is made up of 13 amino acids. V was cut by 0 bases and J by 5 bases, with 9 bases left in between. CDR3 nucleotide sequence: TGCGCCAGCAGCTTGGCCCCCAAGGACGAGCAGTACTTC. This translates into CASSLAPKDEQYF. Complete variable domain (other parts from reference TRBV5-1 and TRBJ2-7): KAGVTQTPRYLIKTRGQQVTLSCSPISGHRSVSWYQQTPGQGLQFLFEYFSETQRNKGNFPGRFSGRQFSNSRSEMNVSTLELGDSALYLCASSLAPKDEQYFGPGTRLTVT.

The V and J genes are TRBV5-1 and TRBJ2-7, with unresolved D. Germline lookup yields CDR1 SGHRS and CDR2 YFSETQ. The CDR3 is made up of 15 amino acids. The V gene lost 5 bases and the J gene lost 3 bases, with 18 bases spanning the gap. CDR3 in DNA: TGCGCCAGCAGTTCGGAGCCAAACTCCCACTACGAGCAGTACTTC. Translation: CASSSEPNSHYEQYF.

The DNA for the CDR3 is TGTGCCAGCTCACCATACGGACAGGGCGGCTACGAGCAGTACTTC. Its translation is CASSPYGQGGYEQYF. The rearrangement links TRBV18 to TRBJ2-7; 8 nucleotides line up with TRBD1. With V trimmed by 2 bases and J by 3 bases, 6 bases remained unmatched. CDR3 size: 15 residues. Germline CDR1 reads KGHSH; CDR2 reads LQKENI.

The V gene is TRBV7-2, the J gene TRBJ2-7, with 9 bases lining up with TRBD2. The CDR3 consists of 17 residues. J was trimmed by 5 bases and V by 3 bases; bases with no gene match: 14. Germline loops: CDR1 SGHTA, CDR2 FQGNSA. The CDR3 region has the DNA TGTGCCAGCAGCTTTAACCCTTCGGGACTAGCTTTCGACGAGCAGTACTTC. Its translation is CASSFNPSGLAFDEQYF. The full variable domain, rest sourced from reference TRBV7-2 and TRBJ2-7, is GAGVSQSPSNKVTEKGKDVELRCDPISGHTALYWYRQSLGQGLEFLIYFQGNSAPDKSGLPSDRFSAERTGGSVSTLTIQRTQQEDSAVYLCASSFNPSGLAFDEQYFGPGTRLTVT.

The J gene is TRBJ2-2, the V gene TRBV9; 7 bases fit TRBD1. The CDR3 totals 14 residues. Germline V gene sequence: CDR1 SGDLS, CDR2 YYNGEE. Germline trimming cut 5 bases from V and 6 bases from J; bases unmatched to any gene: 7. The CDR3 nucleotides are TGTGCCAGCAGACAAACAGGGGAAGCCGGGGAGCTGTTTTTT. This codes for CASRQTGEAGELFF.